The 12 T cell receptor beta chains below come from one sample, sequenced in a study of blood T cell repertoires in COVID-19. Generated by immunoSEQ multiplex PCR, the TCRdb table keeps only in-frame clones and is missing some. The table records around 280,000 clones, approximately 86% of them present only once. Source material: peripheral blood. Every receptor here comes from an older man with acute or convalescent COVID-19.

The V and J genes are TRBV18 and TRBJ1-3, with D unresolved. This CDR3 contains 15 residues. V lost 1 base and J lost 0, with 7 bases in between. CDR1 and CDR2 (germline): KGHSH, LQKENI. Here the CDR3 reads CASSPRASSGNTIYF. CDR3 nucleotide sequence: TGTGCCAGCTCACCACGGGCCAGCTCTGGAAACACCATATATTTT.

The chain links TRBV7-8 to TRBJ2-3; TRBD2 is a possible D gene (5 bases). This CDR3 spans 16 amino acids. V was trimmed by 2 bases and J by 4 bases, leaving 16 bases between them. CDR1 SGHVS and CDR2 FQNEAQ come from the germline V gene. CDR3 nucleotide sequence: TGTGCCAGCAGCTTATTGCCAGGAGGTCAGGCAGATACGCAGTATTTT. It is translated as CASSLLPGGQADTQYF.

This clone was counted a few times. The CDR3 here is CASSKIAGTSTDTQYF. The CDR3, as DNA: TGTGCCAGCAGCAAAATAGCGGGAACTAGCACAGATACGCAGTATTTT. This rearrangement joins TRBV21-1 to TRBJ2-3; TRBD2, the D gene given by the table, was not confirmed from the DNA. TRBV21-1 is reported as a pseudogene. The CDR3 has 16 amino acids.

J is TRBJ1-1 and V is TRBV6-5; D remains ambiguous. The V gene's germline CDR1 is MNHEY and CDR2 SVGAGI. The CDR3 spans 15 residues. V gave up 0 bases and J gave up 2 bases, with 10 bases separating them. The CDR3 DNA sequence: TGTGCCAGCAGTTACTCGAACGGGTTCAACACTGAAGCTTTCTTT. It specifies CASSYSNGFNTEAFF.

The chain uses TRBV4-3 and TRBJ2-1; 12 bases match TRBD1. The CDR3 covers 13 residues. Germline-derived CDR1 and CDR2 are LGHNA and YSLEER. Trimming removed 11 bases from V and 9 bases from J; junction bases left unmatched: 8. CDR3 residues: CAGRDRGLSEQFF. The CDR3 DNA sequence: TGCGCCGGCCGGGACAGGGGGCTGTCTGAGCAGTTCTTC.

This rearrangement joins TRBV27 to TRBJ1-5, with 9 bases lining up with TRBD1. CDR1 and CDR2 from the germline V gene are MNHEY and SMNVEV (reference sequence). This CDR3 comprises 11 residues. Trimming at V came to 6 bases and at J to 16 bases, leaving 7 bases not matched to a gene. In DNA form, the CDR3 reads TGTGCCAGCAGCAGGACAGGGGTCCTACATTTT. It encodes CASSRTGVLHF.

The gene calls are TRBV6-5 and TRBJ2-2; 12 bases align to TRBD2. The V gene end was trimmed by 10 bases and the J gene end by 0 bases; junction bases not matched to a gene: 3. The length of the CDR3 is 15 residues. The germline CDR1 and CDR2 sequences are MNHEY and SVGAGI. The CDR3 is CATRLAGANTGELFF. The CDR3 nucleotides read TGTGCCACGAGACTAGCGGGAGCGAACACCGGGGAGCTGTTTTTT.

This rearrangement joins TRBV6-2 or TRBV6-3 to TRBJ2-1, with unresolved D. CDR3 length: 12 amino acids. From germline, CDR1 is MNHEY and CDR2 SVGEGT. Trimming shortened V by 0 bases and J by 7 bases, and 4 bases separated the two germline ends. CDR3 in amino acids: CASSYSANEQFF. The CDR3 coding sequence is TGTGCCAGCAGTTACTCAGCTAATGAGCAGTTCTTC.

J is TRBJ2-2 and V is TRBV28, with D perhaps TRBD1 (6 bases). CDR3 length: 13 residues. CDR1 and CDR2 from the germline V gene are MDHEN and SYDVKM. Trimming removed 5 bases from V and 4 bases from J, with 8 bases in between. This CDR3 reads CASSSRGTGELFF. The DNA for the CDR3 is TGTGCCAGCAGTAGCAGGGGCACCGGGGAGCTGTTTTTT.

The V gene is TRBV5-1, the J gene TRBJ2-1; TRBD2 aligns across 11 bases. The CDR3 is 15 amino acids. Germline CDR1 is SGHRS and CDR2 is YFSETQ. The V segment lost 0 bases and the J segment 6 bases; nucleotides outside the gene matches: 2. The CDR3, as DNA: TGCGCCAGCAGCTTGGTACTAGCGGGAGTCAATGAGCAGTTCTTC. Translation: CASSLVLAGVNEQFF.

This chain joins TRBV5-4 and TRBJ2-3, with 14 bases lining up with TRBD2. The V gene end was trimmed by 4 bases and the J gene end by 6 bases; junction bases not matched to a gene: 10. CDR1 is SGHNT, CDR2 YYREEE, per germline (reference sequence). CDR3 length: 17 residues. In DNA, the CDR3 is TGTGCCAGCAGCGGGAAGACTAGCGGGGGGGACGGGGATACGCAGTATTTT. Its protein is CASSGKTSGGDGDTQYF.

The V and J genes are TRBV10-3 and TRBJ1-1; 7 bases fit TRBD1. CDR1 ENHRY and CDR2 SYGVKD come from the germline V gene. Trimming removed 6 bases from V and 1 base from J; junction bases left unmatched: 5. The CDR3 sequence is 14 residues long. CDR3 protein: CAIREGQRNTEAFF. The CDR3 nucleotides are TGTGCCATCAGGGAGGGACAGAGGAACACTGAAGCTTTCTTT.